Shown below are 3 T cell receptor beta chains from a single sample sequenced in a study of CD8+ T cells in alopecia areata. Once RNA had been extracted, it was reverse transcribed into cDNA to act as the sequencing template. TCRdb's copy holds only in-frame clones and misses some; the assay was immunoSEQ multiplex PCR. Found here are approximately 200,000 clones, roughly three fifths of them singletons; the top ten hold over 3%. As for treatment: oral pan-JAK inhibitor, 5-10 mg twice daily. The sample in question was CD4+ T cells sorted from blood, obtained at week 4, from a patient treated with tofacitinib. These receptor sequences come from a human donor with alopecia areata.

The count of this clone is one. The J gene is TRBJ2-3, the V gene TRBV29-1, with a possible D match to TRBD2 (5 bases). CDR1 SQVTM and CDR2 ANQGSEA come from the germline V gene. CDR3 length: 14 amino acids. V lost 6 bases to trimming and J lost 4 bases, with 17 bases between them. The CDR3 region is CSVGLRSSSDTQYF. The DNA of the CDR3 is TGCAGCGTCGGACTCCGAAGTAGCTCAGATACGCAGTATTTT.

J is TRBJ2-6 and V is TRBV30; no reliable D call. Trimming removed 1 base from V and 0 bases from J, with 4 bases in between. The CDR3 extends over 14 amino acids. CDR1 GTSNPN and CDR2 SVGIG come from the germline V gene (reference sequence). The CDR3: CAWSDGSGANVLTF. In DNA, the CDR3 is TGTGCCTGGAGTGACGGCTCTGGGGCCAACGTCCTGACTTTC.

The chain has TRBV5-1 and TRBJ1-2; D is uncertain. Trimming stripped 0 bases from V and 7 bases from J, with 7 bases between. Germline V gene data show CDR1 as SGHRS and CDR2 as YFSETQ. The CDR3 sequence is 12 residues long. This chain's CDR3 is CASSLDEGGYTF. CDR3 DNA sequence: TGCGCCAGCAGCTTGGATGAGGGTGGCTACACCTTC.